This T cell receptor (beta chain) appears in the sequencing data of a study of T cell changes during pregnancy in multiple sclerosis. CDR1 is LGHNA and CDR2 is YSLEER in the germline V gene. Between the trimmed V and J ends, which lost 3 bases and 6 bases, there was a span of 14 bases. The CDR3 contains 15 residues. Profiled with immunoSEQ multiplex PCR; TCRdb holds only in-frame clones, not every one. This table has around 30,000 clones, roughly 90% appearing once. J is TRBJ2-2 and V is TRBV4-3; possible D gene TRBD1, 5 bases. The TCR originated in a female donor with multiple sclerosis, enrolled in a pregnancy study. The sample here was CD8+ T cells from peripheral blood mononuclear cells, taken in the third trimester of pregnancy. CDR3 nucleotide sequence: TGCGCCAGCAGCCAGCTGTGGGAAGGGGCCGGGGAGCTGTTTTTT. Its translation is CASSQLWEGAGELFF.